The rows below give T cell receptor beta chains drawn from one sample of a study of identical twins. TCRdb analysed the 5' RACE reads with MiXCR anew, one entry per CDR3 protein. The table shows hundreds of thousands of distinct CDR3 sequences, with around a tenth occurring only once. Sequencing was performed on memory (CD45RO+) T cells sorted from blood. The receptor source for this set is a woman in her late teens or twenties in good health. The CDR3 runs from the conserved cysteine through the conserved F or W. The D gene is left open where the match is weak. Expanded clones get a size class; other rows say once, few or many, or leave the size out.

j_call | v_call | d_call | clone_size | cdr3_nt | cdr3_aa
TRBJ1-4 | TRBV7-9 | TRBD1 | NA | TGTGCCAGCAGTCCTACAGGGGGCGGTGAAAAACTGTTTTTT | CASSPTGGGEKLFF
TRBJ1-6 | TRBV27 | NA | many | TGTGCCAGCAGTTTCTGGGGGAAAGAAAGGCCCCTCCACTTT | CASSFWGKERPLHF
TRBJ1-1 | TRBV29-1 | NA | many | TGCAGCGTTAGCCAGGGACTGAACACTGAAGCTTTCTTT | CSVSQGLNTEAFF
TRBJ2-6 | TRBV29-1 | NA | many | TGCAGCGTTGCACAGGGCTTCGGGGCCAACGTCCTGACTTTC | CSVAQGFGANVLTF
TRBJ2-5 | TRBV12-3/TRBV12-4 | TRBD2 | few | TGTGCCAGCAGTTTAGCGCAGCGCCCGCGGGGGGAGACCCAGTACTTC | CASSLAQRPRGETQYF
TRBJ1-1 | TRBV6-1 | NA | NA | TGTGCCAGCAGTGAACGTGGGGAGGGTGAAGCTTTCTTT | CASSERGEGEAFF
TRBJ2-5 | TRBV29-1 | TRBD2 | few | TGCAGCGTTGTCCGGGGGGGCCCTGAGACCCAGTACTTC | CSVVRGGPETQYF
TRBJ2-3 | TRBV5-1 | TRBD2 | many | TGCGCCAGTAGCGGGGGGTCTCGCACAGATACGCAGTATTTT | CASSGGSRTDTQYF
TRBJ1-1 | TRBV6-6 | NA | many | TGTGCCAGCAGTCCAGTCTCGAACACTGAAGCTTTCTTT | CASSPVSNTEAFF
TRBJ2-7 | TRBV6-1 | TRBD2 | NA | TGTGCCAGCAGGGACCCCCTAGCGGGATCCTCCTACGAGCAGTACTTC | CASRDPLAGSSYEQYF
TRBJ2-5 | TRBV7-2 | NA | NA | TGTGCCAGCAGCTTAGGTCGCGTTGGGACCCAGTACTTC | CASSLGRVGTQYF
TRBJ1-1 | TRBV7-6 | NA | many | TGTGCCAGCAGCTTATACAAAGGGAACACTGAAGCTTTCTTT | CASSLYKGNTEAFF
TRBJ1-6 | TRBV3-1 | NA | NA | TGTGCCAGCAGCCCGGGACTGTTTAATTCACCCCTCCACTTT | CASSPGLFNSPLHF
TRBJ2-7 | TRBV5-1 | NA | NA | TGCGCCAGCAGCTTGGTCCCGACAGGCGAGCAGTACTTC | CASSLVPTGEQYF
TRBJ2-5 | TRBV7-2 | NA | few | TGTGCCAGCAGCTCCTCCCCGGGACAAGAGACCCAGTACTTC | CASSSSPGQETQYF
TRBJ2-5 | TRBV27 | TRBD2 | few | TGTGCCAGCAGTGTAGCGGGAGCGTTGGGTGAGACCCAGTACTTC | CASSVAGALGETQYF
TRBJ2-3 | TRBV9 | NA | few | TGTGCCAGCAGCGTAGCCCAGCGGAGGGGGGATACGCAGTATTTT | CASSVAQRRGDTQYF
TRBJ2-7 | TRBV11-2 | TRBD2 | many | TGTGCCAGCAGCCGACTAGCGGGAGACTCCTACGAGCAGTACTTC | CASSRLAGDSYEQYF
TRBJ2-2 | TRBV10-3 | NA | many | TGTGCCATCAGGTCGACAGGAAACACCGGGGAGCTGTTTTTT | CAIRSTGNTGELFF
TRBJ2-3 | TRBV9 | NA | few | TGTGCCAGCAGCCAAGGCCACACAGATACGCAGTATTTT | CASSQGHTDTQYF
TRBJ1-5 | TRBV12-3/TRBV12-4 | TRBD1 | many | TGTGCCAGCAGGGGGGACAGGGGCAATCAGCCCCAGCATTTT | CASRGDRGNQPQHF
TRBJ2-1 | TRBV12-3/TRBV12-4 | NA | NA | TGTGCCAGCAGTGGCGCTACCTACAATGAGCAGTTCTTC | CASSGATYNEQFF
TRBJ2-1 | TRBV28 | NA | few | TGTGCCAGCAGTACCCTTTCCTTGCGGGCCTACAATGAGCAGTTCTTC | CASSTLSLRAYNEQFF
TRBJ2-5 | TRBV4-1 | TRBD2 | NA | TGCGCCAGCAGCCAAGATCCCAGCGGGGGGGCCCTTGGGACCCAGTACTTC | CASSQDPSGGALGTQYF
TRBJ1-2 | TRBV6-1 | NA | many | TGTGCCAGCAGACCCTCGGGCCAGGGCTATGGCTACACCTTC | CASRPSGQGYGYTF
TRBJ1-3 | TRBV6-5 | TRBD1 | few | TGTGCCAGCAGTTACTCCCGGACAGGCTTAGGAAACACCATATATTTT | CASSYSRTGLGNTIYF
TRBJ2-5 | TRBV20-1 | NA | NA | TGCAGTGCTCCCCGATTAACAGGGACACAAGAGACCCAGTACTTC | CSAPRLTGTQETQYF
TRBJ2-7 | TRBV20-1 | TRBD2 | many | TGCAGTGCTAGAGATGGGACTAGCGCCTACGAGCAGTACTTC | CSARDGTSAYEQYF
TRBJ2-5 | TRBV20-1 | NA | few | TGCAGTGCTAGGCCCGGGGCGTGGGAGACCCAGTACTTC | CSARPGAWETQYF
TRBJ2-3 | TRBV5-1 | NA | many | TGCGCCAGCAGCTCACAGGGAGCTCCGAGGGTCGATACGCAGTATTTT | CASSSQGAPRVDTQYF
TRBJ1-1 | TRBV10-3 | NA | NA | TGTGCCATCGAGACCGAGAACACTGAAGCTTTCTTT | CAIETENTEAFF
TRBJ2-1 | TRBV29-1 | TRBD2 | NA | TGCAGCGGGGGACTAGCGGCCTACAATGAGCAGTTCTTC | CSGGLAAYNEQFF
TRBJ1-1 | TRBV6-2/TRBV6-3 | TRBD1 | few | TGTGCCAGCAGAGAAGGACAGGGTTACACTGAAGCTTTCTTT | CASREGQGYTEAFF
TRBJ1-3 | TRBV7-6 | NA | few | TGTGCCAGCAGCCCGCAGGGAACCTCTGGAAACACCATATATTTT | CASSPQGTSGNTIYF
TRBJ2-1 | TRBV6-5 | NA | many | TGTGCCAGCAGTTACTCGGACAGAAGCCCCTACAATGAGCAGTTCTTC | CASSYSDRSPYNEQFF
TRBJ1-6 | TRBV20-1 | TRBD1 | many | TGCAGTGCAAAACGCGCCCACAGGGGGCCGGATTCACCCCTCCACTTT | CSAKRAHRGPDSPLHF
TRBJ2-7 | TRBV7-2 | TRBD2 | few | TGTGCCAGCAGCTTTAGCGGGACCGCCTACGAGCAGTACTTC | CASSFSGTAYEQYF
TRBJ2-3 | TRBV18 | NA | NA | TGTGCCAGCTCACCCGAAACCTCAGATACGCAGTATTTT | CASSPETSDTQYF
TRBJ2-3 | TRBV5-1 | NA | few | TGCGCCAGCAGCTCAGAATGGGGCACAGATACGCAGTATTTT | CASSSEWGTDTQYF
TRBJ1-1 | TRBV6-5 | NA | few | TGTGCCAGCAGTTACGGGTGGGACACTGAAGCTTTCTTT | CASSYGWDTEAFF
TRBJ2-5 | TRBV5-1 | NA | many | TGCGCCAGCAGCGTCGGAGTCCAAGAGACCCAGTACTTC | CASSVGVQETQYF
TRBJ2-2 | TRBV24-1 | TRBD2 | many | TGTGCCACCAGTGATGCCGGGACTAGCGGGAGGGCCGCCGGGGAGCTGTTTTTT | CATSDAGTSGRAAGELFF
TRBJ2-2 | TRBV29-1 | TRBD1 | few | TGCAGCGTAACAGGGGTAGCAACCGGGGAGCTGTTTTTT | CSVTGVATGELFF
TRBJ2-6 | TRBV7-8 | NA | NA | TGTGCCAGCAGCTTAGTTGGGGTTGGTGGGGCCAACGTCCTGACTTTC | CASSLVGVGGANVLTF
TRBJ1-1 | TRBV29-1 | TRBD1 | NA | TGCAGCGTAAGCCGGGACAGGGGAACTGAAGCTTTCTTT | CSVSRDRGTEAFF
TRBJ2-1 | TRBV6-1 | TRBD2 | few | TGTGCCAGCACACCCGGGACTAGATCCTACAATGAGCAGTTCTTC | CASTPGTRSYNEQFF
TRBJ1-1 | TRBV10-3 | NA | few | TGTGCCATCAGTGGACAGTTGAACACTGAAGCTTTCTTT | CAISGQLNTEAFF
TRBJ2-3 | TRBV20-1 | NA | many | TGCAGTGCTAGTGAGCAGACAGATACGCAGTATTTT | CSASEQTDTQYF